The T cell receptor beta chain described here comes from a study of blood T cell repertoires in COVID-19. At the level of the study: Nucleic acid was either cDNA or gDNA, and it came from T cells, B-cell-depleted T cells, or PBMCs.

Study members were between roughly 18 and 89 years old and lived in 20 to 30 US regions. Cohorts were assigned according to the clinical history that participants reported. Sequencing used immunoSEQ multiplex PCR; TCRdb keeps in-frame clones, though not all of them. The sample shows some 400,000 clones, around 87% of them seen only once. Trimming removed 5 bases from V and 9 bases from J, with 17 bases in between. The CDR3 is made up of 15 amino acids. The germline V gene encodes CDR1 SGHVS and CDR2 FNYEAQ. The rearrangement joins TRBV7-6 to TRBJ1-6, with D possibly matching TRBD1 (5 bases). The sequencing input was PBMCs or T cells enriched from blood (not recorded which). The source of this sequence is a man aged 25-40 years who had recovered from COVID-19. For the CDR3, the DNA is TGTGCCAGCAGCATGGGTCTTGGGGGGAGTTCACCCCTCCACTTT. Protein sequence: CASSMGLGGSSPLHF.